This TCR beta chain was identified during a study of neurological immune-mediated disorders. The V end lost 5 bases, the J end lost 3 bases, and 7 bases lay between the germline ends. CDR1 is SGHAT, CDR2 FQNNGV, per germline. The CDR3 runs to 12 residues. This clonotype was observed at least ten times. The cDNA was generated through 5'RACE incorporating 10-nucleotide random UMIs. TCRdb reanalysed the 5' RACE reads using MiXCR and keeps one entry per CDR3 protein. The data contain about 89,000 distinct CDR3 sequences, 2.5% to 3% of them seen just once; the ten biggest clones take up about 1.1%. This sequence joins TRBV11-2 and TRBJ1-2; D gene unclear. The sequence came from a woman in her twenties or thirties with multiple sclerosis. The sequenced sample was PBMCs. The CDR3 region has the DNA TGTGCCAGCAGCACGAATGACTATGGCTACACCTTC. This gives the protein CASSTNDYGYTF.